The 30 T cell receptor beta chains reported below all come from one sample, sequenced in a study of blood T cell repertoires in COVID-19. Sequencing used immunoSEQ multiplex PCR; TCRdb keeps in-frame clones, though not all of them. Found here are roughly 260,000 clones, about 87% of them singletons; the top ten hold 2.5% to 3%. The sequencing input was PBMCs or T cells enriched from blood (not recorded which). Receptors were obtained from a young woman with acute COVID-19.

The chain is built from TRBV18 and TRBJ2-1, with 10 bases aligning to TRBD2. After removal of 1 base from V and 7 bases from J, the junction contained 10 bases not matched to a gene. The CDR3 totals 17 residues. CDR1 and CDR2 from the germline V gene are KGHSH and LQKENI. In DNA, the CDR3 is TGTGCCAGCTCACCACGGTTATTGTCACTAGCGGGGAATGAGCAGTTCTTC. Its protein is CASSPRLLSLAGNEQFF.

This chain uses TRBV24-1 with TRBJ1-6, with D perhaps TRBD1 (6 bases). V lost 1 base to trimming and J lost 5 bases, with 20 bases between them. CDR1 and CDR2 from the germline V gene are KGHDR and SFDVKD. This CDR3 has 19 residues. CDR3 protein: CATSDFLRRQVGHNSPLHF. The CDR3 DNA reads as TGTGCCACCAGTGATTTTCTCCGGAGACAGGTTGGCCATAATTCACCCCTCCACTTT.

This sequence joins TRBV4-3 and TRBJ1-2; possibly TRBD1 for D (6 bases). The CDR3 runs 14 residues. CDR1 LGHNA and CDR2 YSLEER come from the germline V gene. Between the trimmed V and J ends, which lost 0 bases and 4 bases, there was a span of 9 bases. CDR3 residues: CASSQEQGLYGYTF. The CDR3 nucleotides read TGCGCCAGCAGCCAAGAACAGGGCCTCTATGGCTACACCTTC.

The chain recombines TRBV4-3 with TRBJ2-1; TRBD1 matches 8 bases. This CDR3 is built from 15 residues. The V and J ends lost 1 base and 4 bases, in that order; junction bases with no gene match: 3. The germline gives CDR1 LGHNA, CDR2 YSLEER. The DNA for the CDR3 is TGCGCCAGCAGCCAAGGAACAGGGGGTTACAATGAGCAGTTCTTC. This codes for CASSQGTGGYNEQFF.

This clone came up once. V usage is TRBV7-9 and J usage is TRBJ1-6; the D is unclear. The CDR3 loop spans 14 amino acids. Germline values: CDR1 SEHNR, CDR2 FQNEAQ (reference sequence). Trimming took 5 bases from V and 7 from J, leaving 12 bases between them. The CDR3 DNA reads as TGTGCCAGCAGCACCGAGGGTTCGAATTCACCCCTCCACTTT. Translating it yields CASSTEGSNSPLHF.

This clone was detected only a few times. This rearrangement joins TRBV5-1 to TRBJ2-7; 7 nucleotides match TRBD1. The CDR3 runs to 17 residues. The junction had 11 bases not matched to a gene; V was cut back by 0 bases and J by 2 bases. Germline CDR1 is SGHRS and CDR2 is YFSETQ. For the CDR3, the DNA is TGCGCCAGCAGCTTGGTCAGCGTGGGCCAGGGGGCCTACGAGCAGTACTTC. It codes for CASSLVSVGQGAYEQYF.

The chain joins TRBV7-2 to TRBJ2-5; perhaps TRBD2 as D (5 bases). Trimming stripped 0 bases from V and 5 bases from J, with 10 bases between. CDR1 SGHTA and CDR2 FQGNSA come from the germline V gene. The CDR3 is 14 amino acids. CDR3 bases: TGTGCCAGCAGCTTAGCGGACTTTGGGGAGACCCAGTACTTC. Translation: CASSLADFGETQYF.

This chain links TRBV6-5 with TRBJ1-3; D remains unclear. Germline values: CDR1 MNHEY, CDR2 SVGAGI. Trimming took 7 bases from V and 1 from J, leaving 14 bases between them. This CDR3 contains 15 residues. The CDR3 loop is CASTRQPGSGNTIYF. The CDR3 DNA is TGTGCCAGCACCCGGCAACCGGGTTCTGGAAACACCATATATTTT.

A word on this clone: Other DNA sequences from this sample encode an identical CDR3 as well. The chain links TRBV3-1 (or the pseudogene TRBV3-2) to TRBJ2-7; D is undetermined. Trimming removed 1 base from V and 1 base from J, with 5 bases in between. Germline-derived CDR1 and CDR2 are LGHDT and YNNKEL (reference sequence). The CDR3 consists of 13 residues. CDR3 sequence: CASSQGQSYEQYF. The CDR3 region has the DNA TGTGCCAGCAGCCAAGGACAATCCTACGAGCAGTACTTC.

V is TRBV5-1 and J is TRBJ2-1; 13 bases line up with TRBD2. CDR1 and CDR2 (germline): SGHRS, YFSETQ. CDR3 length equals 16 residues. With V trimmed by 3 bases and J by 5 bases, 5 bases remained unmatched. The CDR3 loop is CASSSGLAGFNNEQFF. CDR3 DNA: TGCGCCAGCAGCTCGGGACTAGCGGGGTTCAACAATGAGCAGTTCTTC.

J is TRBJ1-1 and V is TRBV6-5, with a possible D match to TRBD1 (6 bases). The V end was cut by 2 bases, the J end by 0 bases, with 10 bases between. CDR1 MNHEY and CDR2 SVGAGI come from the germline V gene. This CDR3 has 15 amino acids. For the CDR3, the DNA is TGTGCCAGCAGTTACGACGACAGGCTGAACACTGAAGCTTTCTTT. Its protein is CASSYDDRLNTEAFF.

V and J are TRBV11-2 and TRBJ1-2; perhaps TRBD1 as D (6 bases). Germline assignment: CDR1 SGHAT and CDR2 FQNNGV. CDR3 length: 14 amino acids. Between the trimmed V and J ends, which lost 0 bases and 6 bases, there was a span of 11 bases. CDR3 bases: TGTGCCAGCAGCTTAGATTACGCAGGGGATGGCTACACCTTC. Protein product: CASSLDYAGDGYTF.

V gene TRBV24-1 combines with J gene TRBJ2-3, with 11 bases lining up with TRBD1. CDR3 size: 17 residues. Trimming took 3 bases from V and 4 from J; bases not matched to a gene: 8. Germline V CDR1 and CDR2: KGHDR, SFDVKD. The CDR3 coding sequence is TGTGCCACCAGTGATCCATCCCGGACAGGGGGCGCAGATACGCAGTATTTT. It yields the protein CATSDPSRTGGADTQYF.

This clone showed up just once. The chain employs TRBV7-2 and TRBJ1-3; no definite D call. Trimming removed 0 bases at V and 1 base at J, with 7 bases between. Germline CDR1 reads SGHTA; CDR2 reads FQGNSA. The CDR3 covers 15 residues. The DNA for the CDR3 is TGTGCCAGCAGCTTAGCCCTCCCGTCTGGAAACACCATATATTTT. Translated: CASSLALPSGNTIYF.

The chain couples TRBV10-3 to TRBJ1-2, with 9 positions matching TRBD1. CDR1 is ENHRY and CDR2 is SYGVKD in the germline V gene. Trimming cost V 0 bases and J 7 bases; bases outside gene matches: 6. The length of the CDR3 is 15 residues. The CDR3 DNA reads as TGTGCCATCAGTGAGTCCCCCCGGGACAGGGCTGGCTACACCTTC. Encoded protein: CAISESPRDRAGYTF.

The rearrangement uses TRBV30 and TRBJ1-1; possibly TRBD1 for D (5 bases). Per the germline V gene, CDR1 is GTSNPN and CDR2 is SVGIG (reference sequence). The CDR3 runs 13 residues. The CDR3, as DNA: TGTGGCCTCGTGGGGCAGCTCAACACTGAAGCTTTCTTT. Its translation is CGLVGQLNTEAFF.

The J gene is TRBJ1-5, the V gene TRBV19; 8 nucleotides align to TRBD1. V lost 6 bases to trimming and J lost 11 bases; unmatched junction nucleotides: 9. The CDR3 sequence is 13 residues long. Germline V gene lookup returns CDR1 LNHDA and CDR2 SQIVND (reference sequence). CDR3 protein: CASRSTGVMAQHF. The CDR3, as DNA: TGTGCCAGTAGATCGACAGGGGTGATGGCCCAGCATTTT.

This chain links TRBV14 with TRBJ2-1, with 8 bases matching TRBD2. V trimming: 2 bases; J trimming: 6 bases; junction bases outside the gene matches: 12. The CDR3 is 17 amino acids. CDR1 and CDR2 (germline): SGHDN, FVKESK. DNA of the CDR3: TGTGCCAGCAGCCAACAACACTGGGCTAGCGGGTTCAATGAGCAGTTCTTC. Translating gives CASSQQHWASGFNEQFF.

This chain's CDR3 is CASRELQTGDNQPQHF. The CDR3 DNA reads as TGTGCCAGCAGGGAACTTCAGACAGGGGACAATCAGCCCCAGCATTTT. J is TRBJ1-5 and V is TRBV2; 8 bases match TRBD1. This CDR3 comprises 16 residues. With V trimmed by 6 bases and J by 3 bases, 10 bases remained unmatched. Germline CDR1 and CDR2: SNHLY and FYNNEI.

V and J are TRBV15 and TRBJ2-1; 11 nucleotides align to TRBD2. J gave up 6 bases and V 0 bases, and 4 bases lay outside the gene matches. Per germline, CDR1 LNHNV and CDR2 YYDKDF (reference sequence). There are 16 residues in the CDR3. The CDR3 sequence is CATSRDLAGGINEQFF. The CDR3 nucleotides read TGTGCCACCAGCAGAGATTTAGCGGGGGGGATCAATGAGCAGTTCTTC. Together with reference TRBV15 and TRBJ2-1, the CDR3 gives the full variable domain: DAMVIQNPRYQVTQFGKPVTLSCSQTLNHNVMYWYQQKSSQAPKLLFHYYDKDFNNEADTPDNFQSRRPNTSFCFLDIRSPGLGDTAMYLCATSRDLAGGINEQFFGPGTRLTVL.

V is TRBV9 and J is TRBJ1-1; D is unclear. The CDR3 spans 13 residues. Trimming stripped 0 bases from V and 3 bases from J, with 6 bases between. CDR1 and CDR2 (germline): SGDLS, YYNGEE. The CDR3 DNA sequence: TGTGCCAGCAGCGTAGTGTCGGACACTGAAGCTTTCTTT. Amino acids: CASSVVSDTEAFF.

The rearrangement uses TRBV5-1 and TRBJ1-4, with 9 bases lining up with TRBD1. The CDR3 spans 13 residues. The junction had 3 bases not matched to a gene; V was cut back by 9 bases and J by 3 bases. The germline V gene encodes CDR1 SGHRS and CDR2 YFSETQ. This CDR3 reads CATRDRANEKLFF. In nucleotides, the CDR3 is TGCGCCACCCGGGACAGGGCTAATGAAAAACTGTTTTTT.

This clone was observed a handful of times. The chain joins TRBV10-3 to TRBJ2-7; perhaps TRBD1 as D (6 bases). CDR1 and CDR2 from the germline V gene are ENHRY and SYGVKD. Trimming removed 4 bases at V and 2 bases at J, with 9 bases between. This CDR3 region has 13 residues. In nucleotides, the CDR3 is TGTGCCATCAGTGGGACAGAAACCTACGAGCAGTACTTC. Translating it yields CAISGTETYEQYF.

This rearrangement joins TRBV18 to TRBJ1-6; TRBD1 is a possible D gene (5 bases). CDR3 length: 17 amino acids. The V end was cut by 2 bases, the J end by 8 bases, with 19 bases between. Germline lookup yields CDR1 KGHSH and CDR2 LQKENI. This chain's CDR3 is CASSPYFVGGKDSPLHF. CDR3 nucleotides: TGTGCCAGCTCACCATATTTTGTCGGGGGAAAGGATTCACCCCTCCACTTT.

This chain joins TRBV5-4 and TRBJ2-7; TRBD2 matches 8 bases. In germline, CDR1 is SGHNT, CDR2 YYREEE (reference sequence). CDR3 length: 13 amino acids. Germline trimming cut 4 bases from V and 7 bases from J; bases unmatched to any gene: 7. The CDR3 DNA is TGTGCCAGCAGCCCGGGGGGGGCAGTTGAGCAGTACTTC. Translated, it gives CASSPGGAVEQYF.

The rearrangement uses TRBV29-1 and TRBJ1-2; the D gene is possibly TRBD1 (5 bases). V was shortened by 4 bases and J by 2 bases, with 8 bases between the two germline ends. Per the germline V gene, CDR1 is SQVTM and CDR2 is ANQGSEA. The CDR3 contains 12 residues. The CDR3 DNA reads TGCAGCGTTGCTGCAGGGAACTATGGCTACACCTTC. Protein: CSVAAGNYGYTF.

The chain joins TRBV4-3 to TRBJ2-1, with TRBD2 matching over 11 bases. This CDR3 spans 15 amino acids. With 1 base clipped from V and 9 bases from J, the junction kept 5 bases outside the gene matches. Per germline, CDR1 LGHNA and CDR2 YSLEER. The CDR3 loop reads CASSQVTSGGSEQFF. The CDR3 DNA follows: TGCGCCAGCAGCCAAGTCACTAGCGGGGGAAGTGAGCAGTTCTTC.

Comments on this clone: Additional DNA sequences in this sample encode the identical CDR3. The CDR3, as DNA: TGCGCCAGCAGCCCGTTAACAGAGAACTATGGCTACACCTTC. Residues: CASSPLTENYGYTF. J is TRBJ1-2 and V is TRBV5-1; no firm D call. This CDR3 is built from 14 residues. CDR1 and CDR2 from the germline V gene are SGHRS and YFSETQ. Trimming took 4 bases from V and 2 from J, leaving 12 bases between them.

For the CDR3, the DNA is TGTGCCAGCAGCCCCGGGACAGCAACTAACTATGGCTACACCTTC. Protein product: CASSPGTATNYGYTF. The chain recombines TRBV7-9 with TRBJ1-2, with 7 bases aligning to TRBD1. The CDR3 covers 15 residues. After removal of 5 bases from V and 0 bases from J, the junction contained 6 bases not matched to a gene. CDR1 is SEHNR, CDR2 FQNEAQ, per germline (reference sequence).

The chain joins TRBV7-8 to TRBJ2-7; 7 bases fit TRBD1. The CDR3 spans 14 residues. The V gene end was trimmed by 4 bases and the J gene end by 2 bases; junction bases not matched to a gene: 5. The germline V gene encodes CDR1 SGHVS and CDR2 FQNEAQ. The CDR3 region is CASSSDRVTYEQYF. In nucleotides, the CDR3 is TGTGCCAGCAGCTCCGACAGGGTCACCTACGAGCAGTACTTC.